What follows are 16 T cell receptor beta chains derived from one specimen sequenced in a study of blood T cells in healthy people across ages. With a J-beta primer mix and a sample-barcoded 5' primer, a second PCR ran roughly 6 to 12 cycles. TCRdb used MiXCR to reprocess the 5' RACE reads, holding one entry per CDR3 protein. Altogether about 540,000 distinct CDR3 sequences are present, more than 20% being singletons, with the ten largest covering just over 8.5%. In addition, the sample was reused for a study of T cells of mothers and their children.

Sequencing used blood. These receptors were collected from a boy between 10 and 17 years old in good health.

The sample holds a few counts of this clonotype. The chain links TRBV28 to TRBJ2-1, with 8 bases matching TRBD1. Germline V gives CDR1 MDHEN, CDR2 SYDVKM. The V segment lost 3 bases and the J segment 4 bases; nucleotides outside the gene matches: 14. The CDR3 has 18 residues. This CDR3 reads CASSFSGFMDREYNEQFF. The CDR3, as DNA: TGTGCCAGCAGTTTCTCAGGGTTCATGGACAGGGAATACAATGAGCAGTTCTTC.

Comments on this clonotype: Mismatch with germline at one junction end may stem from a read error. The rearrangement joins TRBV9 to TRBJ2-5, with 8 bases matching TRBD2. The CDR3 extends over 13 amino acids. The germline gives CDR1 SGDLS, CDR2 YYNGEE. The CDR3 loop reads CASSSGLGVEQCF. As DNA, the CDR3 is TGTGCCAGCAGTTCGGGACTAGGAGTTGAGCAGTGCTTC.

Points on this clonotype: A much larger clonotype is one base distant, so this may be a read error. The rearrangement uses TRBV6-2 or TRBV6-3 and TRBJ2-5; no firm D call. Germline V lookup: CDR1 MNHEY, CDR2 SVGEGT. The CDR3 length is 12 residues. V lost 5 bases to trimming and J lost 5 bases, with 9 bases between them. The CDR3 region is CASSPLLETQYF. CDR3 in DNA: TGTGCCAGCAGTCCCCTATTGGAGACCCAGTACTTC.

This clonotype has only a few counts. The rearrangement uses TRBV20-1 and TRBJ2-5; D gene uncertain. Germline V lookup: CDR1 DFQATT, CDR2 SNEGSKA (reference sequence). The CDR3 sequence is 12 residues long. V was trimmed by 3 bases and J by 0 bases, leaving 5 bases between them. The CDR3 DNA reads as TGCAGTGCTAGGAGAAACCAAGAGACCCAGTACTTC. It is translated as CSARRNQETQYF.

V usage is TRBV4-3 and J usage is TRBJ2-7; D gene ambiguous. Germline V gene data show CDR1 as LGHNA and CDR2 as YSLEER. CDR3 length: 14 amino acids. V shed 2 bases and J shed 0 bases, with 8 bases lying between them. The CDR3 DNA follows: TGCGCCAGCAGCCAAATGGACGGCTCCTACGAGCAGTACTTC. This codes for CASSQMDGSYEQYF.

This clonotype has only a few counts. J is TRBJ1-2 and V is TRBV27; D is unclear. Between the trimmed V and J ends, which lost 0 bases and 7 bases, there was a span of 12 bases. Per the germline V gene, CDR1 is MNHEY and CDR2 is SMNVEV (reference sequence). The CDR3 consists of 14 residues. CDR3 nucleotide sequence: TGTGCCAGCAGTTTATCACGGGTTCTCCCTGGCTACACCTTC. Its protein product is CASSLSRVLPGYTF.

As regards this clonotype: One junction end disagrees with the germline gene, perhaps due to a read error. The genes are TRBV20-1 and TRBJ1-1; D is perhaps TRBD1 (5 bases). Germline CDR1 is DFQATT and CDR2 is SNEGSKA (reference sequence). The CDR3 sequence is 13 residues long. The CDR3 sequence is CSAAGTLKTEAFF. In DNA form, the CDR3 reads TGCAGTGCCGCCGGGACTCTGAAAACTGAAGCTTTCTTT.

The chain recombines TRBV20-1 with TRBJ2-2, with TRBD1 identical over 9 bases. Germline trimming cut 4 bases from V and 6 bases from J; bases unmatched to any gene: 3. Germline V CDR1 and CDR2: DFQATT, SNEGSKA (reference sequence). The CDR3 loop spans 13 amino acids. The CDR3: CSANRQGAGELFF. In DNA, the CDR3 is TGCAGTGCTAACCGACAGGGGGCCGGGGAGCTGTTTTTT.

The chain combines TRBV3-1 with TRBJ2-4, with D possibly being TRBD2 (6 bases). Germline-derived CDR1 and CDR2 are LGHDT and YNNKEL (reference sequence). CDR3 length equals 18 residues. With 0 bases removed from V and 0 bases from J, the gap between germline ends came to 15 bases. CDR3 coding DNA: TGTGCCAGCAGCCAAGATCGGGGCGGGGTCATAGCCAAAAACATTCAGTACTTC. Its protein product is CASSQDRGGVIAKNIQYF.

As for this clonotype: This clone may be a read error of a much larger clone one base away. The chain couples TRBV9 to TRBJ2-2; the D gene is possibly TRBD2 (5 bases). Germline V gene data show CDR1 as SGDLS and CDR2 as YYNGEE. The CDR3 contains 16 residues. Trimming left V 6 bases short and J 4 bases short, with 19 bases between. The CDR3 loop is CASNASTGLITGELFF. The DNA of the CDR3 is TGTGCCAGCAACGCCTCCACCGGACTCATCACCGGGGAGCTGTTTTTT. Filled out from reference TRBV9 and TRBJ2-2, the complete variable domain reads DSGVTQTPKHLITATGQRVTLRCSPRSGDLSVYWYQQSLDQGLQFLIQYYNGEERAKGNILERFSAQQFPDLHSELNLSSLELGDSALYFCASNASTGLITGELFFGEGSRLTVL.

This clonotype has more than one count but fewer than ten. This CDR3 reads CASSEWTGSGYTF. DNA of the CDR3: TGTGCCAGCAGTGAGTGGACAGGGAGTGGCTACACCTTC. The chain employs TRBV25-1 and TRBJ1-2, with TRBD1 matching over 8 bases. This CDR3 contains 13 residues. CDR1 MGHDK and CDR2 SYGVNS come from the germline V gene. The trim removed 3 bases at V and 7 bases at J, leaving 4 bases unmatched.

CDR3 sequence: CASSHGTSGRLQQFF. Written as DNA, the CDR3 is TGCGCCAGCAGCCACGGGACTAGCGGGAGGCTACAGCAGTTCTTC. This chain uses TRBV4-3 with TRBJ2-1; 15 nucleotides line up with TRBD2. The CDR3 sequence is 15 residues long. V lost 3 bases to trimming and J lost 11 bases; unmatched junction nucleotides: 5. CDR1 and CDR2 from the germline V gene are LGHNA and YSLEER.

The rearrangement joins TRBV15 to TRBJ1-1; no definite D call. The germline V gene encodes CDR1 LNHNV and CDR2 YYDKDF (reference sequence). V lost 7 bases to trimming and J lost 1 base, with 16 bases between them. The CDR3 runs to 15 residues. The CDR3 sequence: CATTTSEFWNTEAFF. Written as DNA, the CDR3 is TGTGCCACCACCACCTCGGAGTTCTGGAACACTGAAGCTTTCTTT.

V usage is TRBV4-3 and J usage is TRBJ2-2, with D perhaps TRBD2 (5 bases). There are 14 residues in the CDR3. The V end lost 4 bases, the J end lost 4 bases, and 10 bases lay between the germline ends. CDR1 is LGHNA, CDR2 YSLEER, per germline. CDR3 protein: CASSRILGTGELFF. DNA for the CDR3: TGCGCCAGCAGCCGCATACTAGGCACCGGGGAGCTGTTTTTT.

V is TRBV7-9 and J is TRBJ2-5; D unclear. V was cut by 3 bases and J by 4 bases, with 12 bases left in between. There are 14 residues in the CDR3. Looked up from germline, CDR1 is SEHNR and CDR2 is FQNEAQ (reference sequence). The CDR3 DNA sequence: TGTGCCAGCAGCTTCATTGGTGTCGGAGAGACCCAGTACTTC. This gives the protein CASSFIGVGETQYF.

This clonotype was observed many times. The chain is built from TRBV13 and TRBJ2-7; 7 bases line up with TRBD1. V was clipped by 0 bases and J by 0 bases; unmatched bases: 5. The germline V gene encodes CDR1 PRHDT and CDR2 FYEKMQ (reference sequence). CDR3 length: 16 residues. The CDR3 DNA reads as TGTGCCAGCAGCTTAGGTTATGGGACAGACTCCTACGAGCAGTACTTC. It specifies CASSLGYGTDSYEQYF.